Sequencing of this T cell receptor beta chain was carried out in a study of T-cell reconstitution after alpha-beta-depleted transplantation in children listed by TCRdb under 2016. For the wider study: Using TCR repertoire profiling, the study followed T-cell immune reconstitution in a quantitative way in children after TCRalphabeta/CD19-depleted allogeneic hematopoietic cell transplantation.

The sample's treatment or condition label, decoded: allogeneic hematopoietic cell transplantation with graft depleted of TCRalphabeta T cells and CD19 B cells. TCRalphabeta/CD19-depleted allogeneic hematopoietic cell grafts were given to the transplant recipients, all of whom were children. V drops 4 bases and J drops 2 bases, leaving 30 bases in between. The CDR3 holds 21 amino acids from the cysteine to the phenylalanine. The only DNA kept is the CDR3, 63 bases in frame from the first base. CDR1 and CDR2 were assigned from the germline V gene as SGHNT and YENEEA. The paper as a whole reports these results and caveats: The high TCRbeta diversity at day 60 in some patients was ascribed to recipient T cells and intrathymic progenitors that had survived conditioning. The apparently early recovery of alphabetaT-cell counts about two months after transplant reportedly depended on only several hundred rapidly expanded clones that came from non-depleted graft cells. Hyperexpanded clone frequencies declined over subsequent months; after one year, T-cell counts and TCRbeta diversity were mostly attributed to newly produced T cells.

Receptors were amplified or captured by PCR. The sequencing machine was an Illumina HiSeq 2500. TCR library preparation used molecular barcoding, with unique molecular identifiers applied to normalize quantification of the TCRbeta repertoire. TCRdb applied fastp at Q25 and MiXCR to the public reads, then kept only in-frame beta chains. Rows merge per CDR3 protein into single entries with the most common DNA and genes. The sample profile shows about 980,000 distinct CDR3 sequences; around 30% of them were found once. The top ten clonotypes cover about 28% of the sample. This clonotype was picked up a small number of times. The antigen this receptor binds is unknown. Base qualities are not at hand, and no much larger clone is one base apart.

The origin of this receptor is a boy in the first two years of life who had a stem cell transplant for SCID, so the T cells may come from the graft donor. The chain joins TRBV11-3 to TRBJ2-1; D gene: possibly TRBD1, on 5 matching bases. Here the sequenced sample was PBMCs, mostly from graft donor cells, taken 360 days after TCRalphabeta/CD19-depleted stem cell transplant. The CDR3 protein is CASSSRTLDAPHHSTYNEQFF. The DNA is as follows: TGTGCCAGCAGCTCCCGGACACTTGATGCACCTCACCACAGTACCTACAATGAGCAGTTCTTC.